This record concerns one T cell receptor beta chain sequence. What it binds is not known. Libraries were prepared by immunoSEQ multiplex PCR; TCRdb keeps only in-frame clonotypes and omits some of them. The data hold around 160,000 clones, with about 88% observed a single time. This sample stems from a study of cytotoxic CD8 clonotypes in ibrutinib-treated CLL. Germline CDR1 LNHDA, CDR2 SQIVND (reference sequence). The CDR3 totals 12 residues. Trimming took off 4 bases at V and 8 bases at J, with 9 bases between the two ends. Whole-study findings and limits: Baseline clonality exceeded age-matched healthy donors and tracked circulating CD8+ T-cell counts. Clonality rose at ibrutinib response, held steady in sustained remission, and fell toward baseline at progression.

The specimen comprised PBMCs, sampled at disease progression, from a patient treated with ibrutinib. The receptor was isolated from a human donor with chronic lymphocytic leukemia. The rearrangement uses TRBV19 and TRBJ2-1; D unresolved. The chain's CDR3 is CASSRLEDEQFF. CDR3 nucleotide sequence: TGTGCCAGTAGTAGATTAGAAGATGAGCAGTTCTTC.